This T cell receptor beta chain was identified during a study of CD8 T cells in ankylosing spondylitis. The V end was cut by 5 bases, the J end by 5 bases, with 15 bases between. The CDR3 extends over 13 amino acids. Germline V lookup: CDR1 SQVTM, CDR2 ANQGSEA. This clonotype was detected only a few times. TCRdb itself ran the 5' RACE reads through MiXCR, one entry per CDR3 protein. The sample lists about 250,000 distinct CDR3 sequences, around 32% occurring once. The chain has TRBV29-1 and TRBJ2-5; D is perhaps TRBD2 (5 bases). The receptor's source is a male donor with ankylosing spondylitis or in good health (not recorded which). Material for sequencing was blood, either unsorted or a sorted T cell fraction (not recorded which). Here the CDR3 reads CSVSVGSRETQYF. The CDR3 coding sequence is TGCAGCGTTTCGGTGGGGAGCCGGGAGACCCAGTACTTC.